This T cell receptor beta chain appears in the sequencing data of a study of cytomegalovirus exposure and HLA in healthy donors. This CDR3 spans 12 amino acids. The V end lost 3 bases, the J end lost 8 bases, and 13 bases lay between the germline ends. The V gene's germline CDR1 is GTSNPN and CDR2 SVGIG (reference sequence). Primers included in the PCR were 60 Vbeta and 13 Jbeta primers. Sequencing was performed with immunoSEQ multiplex PCR; in TCRdb, only in-frame clones are kept and a portion is missing. Among fewer than 200,000 clones listed, about nine tenths were seen once. The sample comprised PBMCs. The V gene is TRBV30, the J gene TRBJ1-2; D ambiguous. The sequence derives from a boy aged 2 to 10 in good health and CMV-seronegative. CDR3 sequence reads: CAWRSLGEGYTF. DNA for the CDR3: TGTGCCTGGAGGTCCCTGGGAGAGGGCTACACCTTC.